This T cell receptor (beta chain) comes out of a study of shared clonotypes between healthy human individuals. The V gene lost 0 bases and the J gene lost 9 bases, with 18 bases spanning the gap. The CDR3 loop spans 16 amino acids. CDR1 is SGHVS, CDR2 FNYEAQ, per germline. Study-wide results and caveats: Generally, naive subsets came out with larger estimated richness than memory subsets.

About this clone itself: Its target is unknown.

It was across several immunoSEQ plates that each subset's genomic DNA was evenly split. Each replicate PCR on the sorted subsets used 200 to 250 ng DNA (around 31,000 T cell genomes). Profiled with immunoSEQ multiplex PCR; TCRdb holds only in-frame clones, not every one. Of 2 million to 3 million clones in the sample, roughly 93% are singletons; the top ten hold about 0.39%. This sequence originates from a man younger than 30 in good health. Some clones in this sample may be carry-over from other donors' samples. The sequenced sample was naive CD4+ T cells from PBMCs. Subset reported: CD45RA+ positively selected. V is TRBV7-6 and J is TRBJ2-1; possibly TRBD1 for D (6 bases). The CDR3 DNA is TGTGCCAGCAGCTTAGCGCATGGGGGCGCTGAGGGTGAGCAGTTCTTC. This encodes CASSLAHGGAEGEQFF.